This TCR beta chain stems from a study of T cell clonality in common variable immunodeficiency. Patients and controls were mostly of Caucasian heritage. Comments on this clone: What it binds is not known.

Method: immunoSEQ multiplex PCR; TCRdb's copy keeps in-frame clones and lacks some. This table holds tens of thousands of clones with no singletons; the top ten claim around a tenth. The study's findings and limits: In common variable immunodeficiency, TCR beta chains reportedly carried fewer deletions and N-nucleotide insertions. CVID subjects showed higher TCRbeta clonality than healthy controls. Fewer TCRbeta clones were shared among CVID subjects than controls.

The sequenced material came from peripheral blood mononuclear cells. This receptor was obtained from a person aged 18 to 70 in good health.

This CDR3 reads CASSPGQPANTEAFF. The sequenced part of the CDR3 DNA is TGTGCCAGCTCACCCGGACAGCCTGCGAACACTGAA. V gene TRBV18 combines with J gene TRBJ1-1; TRBD1 might be the D (6 bases). The read comes to an end 3 residues before the CDR3 does, leaving the germline J gene to fill in the end. The V gene's germline CDR1 is KGHSH and CDR2 LQKENI. This CDR3 is built from 15 residues. Trimming removed 3 bases at V and 1 base at J, with 12 bases between.